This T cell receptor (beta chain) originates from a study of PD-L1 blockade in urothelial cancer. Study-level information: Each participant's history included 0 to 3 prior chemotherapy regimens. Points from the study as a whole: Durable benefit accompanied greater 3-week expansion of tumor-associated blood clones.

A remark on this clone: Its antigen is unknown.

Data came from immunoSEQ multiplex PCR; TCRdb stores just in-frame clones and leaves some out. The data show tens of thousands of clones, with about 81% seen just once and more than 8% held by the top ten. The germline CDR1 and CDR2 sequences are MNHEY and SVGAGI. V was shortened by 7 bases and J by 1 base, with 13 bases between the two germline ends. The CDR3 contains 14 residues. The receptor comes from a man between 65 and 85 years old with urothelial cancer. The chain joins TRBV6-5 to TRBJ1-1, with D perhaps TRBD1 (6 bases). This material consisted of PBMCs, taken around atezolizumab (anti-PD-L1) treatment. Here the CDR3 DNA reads TGTGCCAGCAACCCGGGACACCGGAACACTGAAGCTTTCTTT. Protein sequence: CASNPGHRNTEAFF.